The rows below give T cell receptor beta chains drawn from one sample of a study of glioma-infiltrating T cells after dendritic cell vaccination. Assay: immunoSEQ multiplex PCR; the TCRdb copy retains only in-frame clones and omits some. The sample consists of roughly 83,000 clones, approximately 84% of them appearing once. The specimen comprised blood, sampled before dendritic cell vaccination. The origin of the receptors is a human donor with glioblastoma. The CDR3 runs from the conserved cysteine through the conserved F or W. Each record gives: clone size, V gene, D gene, J gene, CDR3 DNA, CDR3 protein. D genes are given only for firm matches. Size is stated for part of the rows, as once, few or many counts, or as a class when the clone is expanded.

>NA|TRBV7-6|TRBD1|TRBJ2-7
TGTGCCAGCAGCTTAGGGACAGGGGTCTACGAGCAGTACTTC
CASSLGTGVYEQYF
>NA|TRBV19|NA|TRBJ1-3
TGTGCCAGTAGTATTGACAGGAACTCTGGAAACACCATATATTTT
CASSIDRNSGNTIYF
>NA|TRBV29-1|TRBD1|TRBJ2-7
TGCAGCGTTGTAGGGACAGAACTCTACGAGCAGTACTTC
CSVVGTELYEQYF
>NA|TRBV19|NA|TRBJ2-6
TGTGCCAGTAGTATTACCCACACAGGGTCTGGGGCCAACGTCCTGACTTTC
CASSITHTGSGANVLTF
>NA|TRBV5-1|TRBD2|TRBJ2-5
TGCGCCAGCGGCGGCGGGAGCGGGAGCGAAGAGACCCAGTACTTC
CASGGGSGSEETQYF
>NA|TRBV4-1|NA|TRBJ2-3
TGCGCCAGCAGCCAGACAGGTTTAAGCACAGATACGCAGTATTTT
CASSQTGLSTDTQYF
>NA|TRBV5-1|NA|TRBJ2-4
TGCGCCAGCAGCTTGGACGGGACCAAAAACATTCAGTACTTC
CASSLDGTKNIQYF
>NA|TRBV6-5|TRBD1|TRBJ2-3
TGTGCCAGCAGTTACGCCGCAGGGGGCACATATACGCAGTATTTT
CASSYAAGGTYTQYF
>NA|TRBV2|NA|TRBJ1-5
TGTGCCAGCAGTGAAGCTGGAACGGGTTTTGATCAGCCCCAGCATTTT
CASSEAGTGFDQPQHF
>NA|TRBV7-2|NA|TRBJ1-2
TGTGCCAGCAGCTCAAGAGCTAACTATGGCTACACCTTC
CASSSRANYGYTF
>NA|TRBV9|NA|TRBJ1-2
TGTGCCAGCAGCCTACTGGTTGGGGTTGGGGCCACTAACTATGGCTACACCTTC
CASSLLVGVGATNYGYTF
>few|TRBV6-6|TRBD1|TRBJ1-2
TGTGCCAGCAGTCCTTCCCCTCCCGGGACAGGGTCTGGCTACACCTTC
CASSPSPPGTGSGYTF
>NA|TRBV19|NA|TRBJ1-5
TGTGCCAGTAGTATAGAGCAGGGTAGTGTTGGCAAGTGGCCCCAGCATTTT
CASSIEQGSVGKWPQHF
>NA|TRBV2|TRBD2|TRBJ2-1
TGTGCCAGCAGTTCCGGGACTAGCTTGGTCGGCAATGAGCAGTTCTTC
CASSSGTSLVGNEQFF
>NA|TRBV5-4|NA|TRBJ2-5
TGTGCCAGCAGCCCGACAGGGACTGGGACCCAGTACTTC
CASSPTGTGTQYF
>NA|TRBV18|TRBD1|TRBJ1-5
TGTGCCAGCTCACCAGGGACAGCCTACAATCAGCCCCAGCATTTT
CASSPGTAYNQPQHF
>NA|TRBV7-2|NA|TRBJ1-1
TGTGCCAGCAGCTTGTCGGGAGGGAACACTGAAGCTTTCTTT
CASSLSGGNTEAFF
>NA|TRBV6-1|TRBD2|TRBJ2-1
TGTGCCAGCAGTGAAGCGCTATGGGCGGGGGGGCGGAATGAGCAGTTCTTC
CASSEALWAGGRNEQFF
>NA|TRBV9|TRBD1|TRBJ2-1
TGTGCCAGCAGCGTAGGGACAGGGGTATACAATGAGCAGTTCTTC
CASSVGTGVYNEQFF
>NA|TRBV4-1|NA|TRBJ2-3
TGCGCCAGCAGCCAAGAGTCCCGGAGAGATACGCAGTATTTT
CASSQESRRDTQYF
>few|TRBV5-1|TRBD1|TRBJ1-1
TGCGCCAGCAGTGGACAGGGGGCGCGGTCGTCAACTGAAGCTTTCTTT
CASSGQGARSSTEAFF
>NA|TRBV7-2|NA|TRBJ2-3
TGTGCCAGCAGCTTATCAGGGTCCCCAGATACGCAGTATTTT
CASSLSGSPDTQYF
>NA|TRBV28|NA|TRBJ2-1
TGTGCCAGCACCGGAGGGCCCTCCTACAATGAGCAGTTCTTC
CASTGGPSYNEQFF
>once|TRBV6-1|NA|TRBJ2-1
TGTGCCAGCAGACGGGACTCTTCTTACAATGAGCAGTTCTTC
CASRRDSSYNEQFF
>NA|TRBV18|NA|TRBJ2-1
TGTGCCAGCTCACCGATGTCTCCGGGGACCTACAATGAGCAGTTCTTC
CASSPMSPGTYNEQFF
>NA|TRBV5-6|NA|TRBJ1-1
TGTGCCAGCAGCTTATGGGGCATAAGGAACACTGAAGCTTTCTTT
CASSLWGIRNTEAFF
>NA|TRBV30|NA|TRBJ2-1
TGTGCCTGGACCGAGGGGTCGGGGGCCTACAATGAGCAGTTCTTC
CAWTEGSGAYNEQFF
>NA|TRBV27|TRBD1|TRBJ2-1
TGTGCCAGCAGTCCGCGGACAGGGATGAATGAGCAGTTCTTC
CASSPRTGMNEQFF
>NA|TRBV6-5|NA|TRBJ2-1
TGTGCCAGCAGGGAGCGGGCCTACAATGAGCAGTTCTTC
CASRERAYNEQFF
>few|TRBV28|NA|TRBJ1-5
TGTGCCAGCAGTGCCGGGGGGGCGCGAGGCAATCAGCCCCAGCATTTT
CASSAGGARGNQPQHF
>NA|TRBV19|TRBD2|TRBJ2-7
TGTGCCAGTAGTGCCGGGACTAAAGGCTACGAGCAGTACTTC
CASSAGTKGYEQYF
>NA|TRBV9|NA|TRBJ2-2
TGTGCCAGCAGCGTCACAGGGAACACCGGGGAGCTGTTTTTT
CASSVTGNTGELFF
>NA|TRBV7-3|NA|TRBJ1-2
TGTGCCAGCAGCTCAGAACAGGGATTCGGCTACACCTTC
CASSSEQGFGYTF
>NA|TRBV18|NA|TRBJ2-5
TGTGCCAGCTCACCCCCGAGACACCAAATGTGGGAGACCCAGTACTTC
CASSPPRHQMWETQYF
>NA|TRBV18|TRBD1|TRBJ1-1
TGTGCCAGCTCCCTGGGGACAGGGGTGAACACTGAAGCTTTCTTT
CASSLGTGVNTEAFF
>NA|TRBV11-2|TRBD2|TRBJ2-1
TGTGCCAGCAGCTTAGCGGGAGGGTTTGCGGGCTACAATGAGCAGTTCTTC
CASSLAGGFAGYNEQFF
>once|TRBV5-4|TRBD2|TRBJ2-3
TGTGCCAGCAGCCCACAATCCCTAGCGGGGGGAATAACAGATACGCAGTATTTT
CASSPQSLAGGITDTQYF
>once|TRBV6-5|NA|TRBJ1-5
TGTGCCAGCAGAGGAGGTTCAGGTCAGGATCAGCCCCAGCATTTT
CASRGGSGQDQPQHF
>NA|TRBV7-9|TRBD2|TRBJ2-5
TGTGCCAGCAGCCCAGAGGGGAGGGGCCTCCAAGAGACCCAGTACTTC
CASSPEGRGLQETQYF
>NA|TRBV7-2|TRBD1|TRBJ1-2
TGTGCCAGCAGCTTAGCGGGCACAGGGGTGAGCTATGGCTACACCTTC
CASSLAGTGVSYGYTF
>NA|TRBV27|TRBD1|TRBJ2-7
TGTGCCAGCAGTTCCCGGGACAGGAATCTCTACGAGCAGTACTTC
CASSSRDRNLYEQYF
>once|TRBV7-9|NA|TRBJ2-1
TGTGCCAGCAGCTTAGCGTGGGGGGTGTCTTCCTACAATGAGCAGTTCTTC
CASSLAWGVSSYNEQFF
>NA|TRBV5-1|TRBD1|TRBJ2-7
TGCGCCAGCAGCTCACCGGGACAGGGATCCTACGAGCAGTACTTC
CASSSPGQGSYEQYF